The source of this TCR beta chain is a study of regulatory T cells in long-lasting Graves disease. Study observations and caveats: Because few samples were included, accuracy may have been lower. Only peripheral blood was studied, not thyroid tissue.

Building the TCR beta libraries relied on iRepertoire HTBI primers, and CDR3 regions underwent Arm-PCR. MiXCR, applied by TCRdb to the multiplex PCR reads, yields one record per CDR3 protein. The table records roughly 610,000 distinct CDR3 sequences, about 16% of them present only once. For this clonotype: Its antigen is still unknown. A far larger clone is a single base away, which makes a read error likely.

Germline CDR1 reads SGHAT; CDR2 reads FQNNGV. CDR3 size: 15 residues. Time point here: newly diagnosed GD, antithyroid drugs for less than 3 months. RNA isolated from PBMCs was used to make the TCR library. The same sample was also studied in work on T cells in Graves' hyperthyroidism and ophthalmopathy. That paper notes: First-round RT-PCR targeting the TCR CDR3 was performed with the HTBI primer set.

The clonotype comes from a man younger than 35 with Graves disease. The sequenced sample was peripheral blood mononuclear cells (PBMCs), obtained at new diagnosis, from a patient treated with antithyroid drugs. The chain joins TRBV11-2 to TRBJ2-3, with 8 nucleotides matching TRBD1. The J call may be mistaken, given a closer DNA end match to TRBJ2-1. DNA for the CDR3: TGTGCCAGCCGGCCCCGGGACAGGCACCACAATGGGCAGTTCTTC. Its protein product is CASRPRDRHHNGQFF.